The rows below give T cell receptor beta chains drawn from one sample of a study of neurological immune-mediated disorders. MiXCR, applied by TCRdb to the 5' RACE reads, yields one record per CDR3 protein. The sample lists about 65,000 distinct CDR3 sequences; more than 3.5% were seen once. Sequencing input: PBMCs. These receptors all stem from a man between 50 and 59 years old with multiple sclerosis. Each CDR3 is given with its conserved first and last residue. Fields, in order: V gene, J gene, D gene, clone size, CDR3 DNA, CDR3 protein. A D gene is named only where the DNA matches it firmly. Some rows have no size entry. The others give once, few or many, or a class for an expanded clone.

TRBV20-1	TRBJ2-2	NA	many	TGCAGTGCTAGAGATCACCGAGGGGCCACCGGGGAGCTGTTTTTT	CSARDHRGATGELFF
TRBV20-1	TRBJ1-5	TRBD1	many	TGCAGCATCACAGGGGTGGGTCAGCCCCAGCATTTT	CSITGVGQPQHF
TRBV5-1	TRBJ2-5	TRBD2	many	TGCGCCAGCAGCAAGGGACTAGTCCAAGAGACCCAGTACTTC	CASSKGLVQETQYF
TRBV12-3/TRBV12-4	TRBJ1-5	TRBD1	many	TGTGCCAGCAGTTTAGGGACAGGGGGCCCTAATCAGCCCCAGCATTTT	CASSLGTGGPNQPQHF
TRBV7-9	TRBJ1-5	NA	many	TGTGCCAGCAGCACCGCCGCTTCGGGGGCTGGGCAGCCCCAGCATTTT	CASSTAASGAGQPQHF
TRBV15	TRBJ2-5	NA	many	TGTGCCACCAGCAGAGAACAGGGAGTCGTAGAAGAGACCCAGTACTTC	CATSREQGVVEETQYF
TRBV9	TRBJ2-3	NA	few	TGTGCCAGCAGCGTAGGGGTCACAGATACGCAGTATTTT	CASSVGVTDTQYF
TRBV10-3	TRBJ2-5	TRBD1	many	TGTGCCACCGGGGACAGGGGGTTGGGAGAGACCCAGTACTTC	CATGDRGLGETQYF
TRBV7-2	TRBJ2-1	NA	many	TGTGCCAGCAAAATGGGGGGTCCCTACAATGAGCAGTTCTTC	CASKMGGPYNEQFF
TRBV6-6	TRBJ2-1	NA	many	TGTGCCAGCAGTTCTCCCCCCACGATCTCCTACAATGAGCAGTTCTTC	CASSSPPTISYNEQFF
TRBV20-1	TRBJ2-1	NA	NA	TGCAGTGCTAGTGGGACTGGGTACAATGAGCAGTTCTTC	CSASGTGYNEQFF
TRBV20-1	TRBJ2-3	NA	NA	TGCAGTGCTAGCCGCTTTGGAGTCACAGATACGCAGTATTTT	CSASRFGVTDTQYF
TRBV5-1	TRBJ1-1	NA	NA	TGCGCCAGCAGCTTGGTAGCGGTGGCGAGAGAAGCTTTCTTT	CASSLVAVAREAFF
TRBV5-1	TRBJ2-6	NA	many	TGCGCCAGCCGCGACAACTCTGGGGCCAACGTCCTGACTTTC	CASRDNSGANVLTF
TRBV20-1	TRBJ1-5	NA	many	TGCAGTGCTAGAGACAGGGGACTAACTAACCAGCATTTT	CSARDRGLTNQHF
TRBV12-3/TRBV12-4	TRBJ2-5	TRBD2	many	TGTGCCAGCAGTCCACGGGCTAGCGGGGGGCTATATCAAGAGACCCAGTACTTC	CASSPRASGGLYQETQYF
TRBV30	TRBJ2-6	NA	many	TGTGCCTGGAGTGTAGGGCCGAGGGCGGCCAACGTCCTGACTTTC	CAWSVGPRAANVLTF
TRBV5-1	TRBJ1-2	TRBD1	many	TGCGCCAGCAGCTTAGCCTGGGACAGGGGAGGCTACACCTTC	CASSLAWDRGGYTF
TRBV5-1	TRBJ1-2	NA	many	TGCGCCAGCCAAAACCAACCGGGAGGATACTATGGCTACACCTTC	CASQNQPGGYYGYTF
TRBV12-3/TRBV12-4	TRBJ2-5	TRBD1	many	TGTGCCAGCAGTTTGGGACAGGGGGCCAGGGATCAAGAGACCCAGTACTTC	CASSLGQGARDQETQYF
TRBV7-9	TRBJ1-2	NA	many	TGTGCCAGCAGCTTACAAGGGGACACATACTTTGGCTACACCTTC	CASSLQGDTYFGYTF
TRBV12-3/TRBV12-4	TRBJ1-5	NA	NA	TGTGCCAGCAGTTTGAGCAATAGCAATCAGCCCCAGCATTTT	CASSLSNSNQPQHF
TRBV7-9	TRBJ1-4	TRBD1	many	TGTGCCAGCAGCCTCGGACAGGGGAATGAAAAACTGTTTTTT	CASSLGQGNEKLFF
TRBV12-3/TRBV12-4	TRBJ2-7	NA	many	TGTGCCAGCAGCCCGGAGGGGGGACCGCGGGAGCAGTACTTC	CASSPEGGPREQYF
TRBV5-6	TRBJ2-7	TRBD1	many	TGTGCCAGCAGCCACAGGACAGGCGCCTACGAGCAGTACTTC	CASSHRTGAYEQYF
TRBV6-2/TRBV6-3	TRBJ1-2	TRBD1	many	TGTGCCAGCAGCCCGACCGACCGGGACAGACTTGGCTACACCTTC	CASSPTDRDRLGYTF
TRBV20-1	TRBJ2-3	NA	many	TGCAGTGCTAGTAAGCCTAGCGGCACAGATACGCAGTATTTT	CSASKPSGTDTQYF
TRBV20-1	TRBJ2-1	TRBD2	many	TGCAGTGCAAGGACTAGCGGGGGGGTATACAATGAGCAGTTCTTC	CSARTSGGVYNEQFF
TRBV5-1	TRBJ1-2	NA	many	TGCGCCAGCAGCTTGGCCTCAGGCAGAAACTATGGCTACACCTTC	CASSLASGRNYGYTF
TRBV6-6	TRBJ1-2	NA	many	TGTGCCAGCAGTTACTCGAGGGGGGACTATGGCTACACCTTC	CASSYSRGDYGYTF
TRBV28	TRBJ2-7	TRBD1	NA	TGTGCCAGCAAAAGGGGGCAGGGTCCAGAAGAGCAGTACTTC	CASKRGQGPEEQYF
TRBV5-1	TRBJ1-3	NA	many	TGCGCCAGCAGCCACTTCGGGGAGCTCTCTGGAAACACCATATATTTT	CASSHFGELSGNTIYF
TRBV5-1	TRBJ1-1	NA	many	TGCGCCAGCAGCTTCTCTGGGGTGAACACTGAAGCTTTCTTT	CASSFSGVNTEAFF
TRBV7-2	TRBJ1-5	NA	medium-sized	TGTGCCAGCAGCTTAGATAGCAATCAGCCCCAGCATTTT	CASSLDSNQPQHF
TRBV7-2	TRBJ1-1	TRBD1	many	TGTGCCAGCAGCCGGGGCCGGGGACAGGGGGGCACTGAAGCTTTCTTT	CASSRGRGQGGTEAFF
TRBV9	TRBJ2-7	TRBD1	few	TGTGCCAGCAGCAAAAGGACAGGTTACGAGCAGTACTTC	CASSKRTGYEQYF
TRBV10-2	TRBJ1-6	NA	many	TGCGCCAGCAGTTTACAACAGGCAAATTCACCCCTCCACTTT	CASSLQQANSPLHF
TRBV20-1	TRBJ2-5	TRBD2	many	TGCAGTGCTAGAGATCAAGCGGGGGTAAAAGAGACCCAGTACTTC	CSARDQAGVKETQYF
TRBV20-1	TRBJ1-4	TRBD1	many	TGCAGTGCTTCCGAGGAGGGGGCTTTTAATGAAAAACTGTTTTTT	CSASEEGAFNEKLFF
TRBV12-3/TRBV12-4	TRBJ1-1	TRBD1	NA	TGTGCCAGCAGGTGGACAGGGGGTGGCACTGAAGCTTTCTTT	CASRWTGGGTEAFF
TRBV6-6	TRBJ2-1	NA	many	TGTGCCAGCAGAGACAATGAGCAGTTCTTC	CASRDNEQFF
TRBV20-1	TRBJ2-5	NA	many	TGCAGTGCTAGAGGCCGTCCGACGGGGTACCAAGAGACCCAGTACTTC	CSARGRPTGYQETQYF
TRBV10-3	TRBJ2-3	NA	many	TGTGCCATCAGTGTGGGGGGAACAGATACGCAGTATTTT	CAISVGGTDTQYF
TRBV12-5	TRBJ1-3	TRBD1	many	TGTGCTAGTGGCCTTGACAGGGTCTCTGGAAACACCATATATTTT	CASGLDRVSGNTIYF
TRBV4-1	TRBJ2-2	NA	many	TGCGCCAGCAGCCACACCTCTCTGAACACCGGGGAGCTGTTTTTT	CASSHTSLNTGELFF
TRBV7-9	TRBJ1-5	TRBD1	many	TGTGCCAGCAGCCTGACAGGGGTGAGCAATCAGCCCCAGCATTTT	CASSLTGVSNQPQHF
TRBV4-1	TRBJ2-1	TRBD2	many	TGCGCCAGCAGCCAAGTAGTCGGGGGGGCCCGCGCGGGGGAGCAGTTCTTC	CASSQVVGGARAGEQFF
TRBV6-5	TRBJ1-2	NA	many	TGTGCCAGCAGCGCCCCGGGCTTCTATGGCTACACCTTC	CASSAPGFYGYTF
TRBV6-2/TRBV6-3	TRBJ2-1	TRBD2	NA	TGTGCCAGCAGTTATACGCGGGGGGTAATGCAGAATGAGCAGTTCTTC	CASSYTRGVMQNEQFF
TRBV10-3	TRBJ2-5	NA	many	TGTGCCTGTTCCGGAGGGGAGACCCAGTACTTC	CACSGGETQYF
TRBV5-8	TRBJ2-5	NA	few	TGTGCCAGCAGCTGGAATCAAGAGACCCAGTACTTC	CASSWNQETQYF
TRBV27	TRBJ2-5	TRBD1	many	TGTGCCAGCAGTCAACGGGACAGGGAGACCCAGTACTTC	CASSQRDRETQYF